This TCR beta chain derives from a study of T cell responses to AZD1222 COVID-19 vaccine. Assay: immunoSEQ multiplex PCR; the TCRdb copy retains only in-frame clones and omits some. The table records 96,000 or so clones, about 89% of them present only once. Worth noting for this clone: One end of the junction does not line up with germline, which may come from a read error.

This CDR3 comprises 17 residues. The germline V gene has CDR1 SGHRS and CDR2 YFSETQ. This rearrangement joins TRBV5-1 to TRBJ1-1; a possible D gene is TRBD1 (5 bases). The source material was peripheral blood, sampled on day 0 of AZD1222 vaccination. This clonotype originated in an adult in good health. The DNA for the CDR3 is TGCGCCCGCAGCCCCGGGGGGGGGATTCTGGGGAGCACTGAAGCTTTCTTT. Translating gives CARSPGGGILGSTEAFF.